This T cell receptor beta chain was documented in a study of blood T cell repertoires in COVID-19. Adults between roughly 18 and 90 years of age took part from 20 to 25 US areas. Membership in each cohort depended on participant-reported clinical history. Authors' data handling: Amplified reference gene primers provided the basis for estimating nucleated cell counts. Some clones are missing from TCRdb's copy, which holds only in-frame ones; the method was immunoSEQ multiplex PCR. V and J calls and clone size are as listed in that table; D and trimming were resolved from the DNA. Of 250,000 to 350,000 clones in the sample, 87% were seen once. Sequencing used PBMCs or T cells enriched from blood (not recorded which). The clonotype comes from a woman in her thirties or forties who had recovered from COVID-19.

This CDR3 reads CASRALAGRSYEQYF. CDR3 bases: TGTGCCAGCAGGGCACTAGCGGGAAGGTCCTACGAGCAGTACTTC. The chain combines TRBV2 with TRBJ2-7, with 10 bases fitting TRBD2. CDR1 and CDR2 (germline): SNHLY, FYNNEI. The CDR3 spans 15 residues. V lost 6 bases to trimming and J lost 1 base; unmatched junction nucleotides: 6. The full variable domain, rest sourced from reference TRBV2 and TRBJ2-7, is EPEVTQTPSHQVTQMGQEVILRCVPISNHLYFYWYRQILGQKVEFLVSFYNNEISEKSEIFDDQFSVERPDGSNFTLKIRSTKLEDSAMYFCASRALAGRSYEQYFGPGTRLTVT.